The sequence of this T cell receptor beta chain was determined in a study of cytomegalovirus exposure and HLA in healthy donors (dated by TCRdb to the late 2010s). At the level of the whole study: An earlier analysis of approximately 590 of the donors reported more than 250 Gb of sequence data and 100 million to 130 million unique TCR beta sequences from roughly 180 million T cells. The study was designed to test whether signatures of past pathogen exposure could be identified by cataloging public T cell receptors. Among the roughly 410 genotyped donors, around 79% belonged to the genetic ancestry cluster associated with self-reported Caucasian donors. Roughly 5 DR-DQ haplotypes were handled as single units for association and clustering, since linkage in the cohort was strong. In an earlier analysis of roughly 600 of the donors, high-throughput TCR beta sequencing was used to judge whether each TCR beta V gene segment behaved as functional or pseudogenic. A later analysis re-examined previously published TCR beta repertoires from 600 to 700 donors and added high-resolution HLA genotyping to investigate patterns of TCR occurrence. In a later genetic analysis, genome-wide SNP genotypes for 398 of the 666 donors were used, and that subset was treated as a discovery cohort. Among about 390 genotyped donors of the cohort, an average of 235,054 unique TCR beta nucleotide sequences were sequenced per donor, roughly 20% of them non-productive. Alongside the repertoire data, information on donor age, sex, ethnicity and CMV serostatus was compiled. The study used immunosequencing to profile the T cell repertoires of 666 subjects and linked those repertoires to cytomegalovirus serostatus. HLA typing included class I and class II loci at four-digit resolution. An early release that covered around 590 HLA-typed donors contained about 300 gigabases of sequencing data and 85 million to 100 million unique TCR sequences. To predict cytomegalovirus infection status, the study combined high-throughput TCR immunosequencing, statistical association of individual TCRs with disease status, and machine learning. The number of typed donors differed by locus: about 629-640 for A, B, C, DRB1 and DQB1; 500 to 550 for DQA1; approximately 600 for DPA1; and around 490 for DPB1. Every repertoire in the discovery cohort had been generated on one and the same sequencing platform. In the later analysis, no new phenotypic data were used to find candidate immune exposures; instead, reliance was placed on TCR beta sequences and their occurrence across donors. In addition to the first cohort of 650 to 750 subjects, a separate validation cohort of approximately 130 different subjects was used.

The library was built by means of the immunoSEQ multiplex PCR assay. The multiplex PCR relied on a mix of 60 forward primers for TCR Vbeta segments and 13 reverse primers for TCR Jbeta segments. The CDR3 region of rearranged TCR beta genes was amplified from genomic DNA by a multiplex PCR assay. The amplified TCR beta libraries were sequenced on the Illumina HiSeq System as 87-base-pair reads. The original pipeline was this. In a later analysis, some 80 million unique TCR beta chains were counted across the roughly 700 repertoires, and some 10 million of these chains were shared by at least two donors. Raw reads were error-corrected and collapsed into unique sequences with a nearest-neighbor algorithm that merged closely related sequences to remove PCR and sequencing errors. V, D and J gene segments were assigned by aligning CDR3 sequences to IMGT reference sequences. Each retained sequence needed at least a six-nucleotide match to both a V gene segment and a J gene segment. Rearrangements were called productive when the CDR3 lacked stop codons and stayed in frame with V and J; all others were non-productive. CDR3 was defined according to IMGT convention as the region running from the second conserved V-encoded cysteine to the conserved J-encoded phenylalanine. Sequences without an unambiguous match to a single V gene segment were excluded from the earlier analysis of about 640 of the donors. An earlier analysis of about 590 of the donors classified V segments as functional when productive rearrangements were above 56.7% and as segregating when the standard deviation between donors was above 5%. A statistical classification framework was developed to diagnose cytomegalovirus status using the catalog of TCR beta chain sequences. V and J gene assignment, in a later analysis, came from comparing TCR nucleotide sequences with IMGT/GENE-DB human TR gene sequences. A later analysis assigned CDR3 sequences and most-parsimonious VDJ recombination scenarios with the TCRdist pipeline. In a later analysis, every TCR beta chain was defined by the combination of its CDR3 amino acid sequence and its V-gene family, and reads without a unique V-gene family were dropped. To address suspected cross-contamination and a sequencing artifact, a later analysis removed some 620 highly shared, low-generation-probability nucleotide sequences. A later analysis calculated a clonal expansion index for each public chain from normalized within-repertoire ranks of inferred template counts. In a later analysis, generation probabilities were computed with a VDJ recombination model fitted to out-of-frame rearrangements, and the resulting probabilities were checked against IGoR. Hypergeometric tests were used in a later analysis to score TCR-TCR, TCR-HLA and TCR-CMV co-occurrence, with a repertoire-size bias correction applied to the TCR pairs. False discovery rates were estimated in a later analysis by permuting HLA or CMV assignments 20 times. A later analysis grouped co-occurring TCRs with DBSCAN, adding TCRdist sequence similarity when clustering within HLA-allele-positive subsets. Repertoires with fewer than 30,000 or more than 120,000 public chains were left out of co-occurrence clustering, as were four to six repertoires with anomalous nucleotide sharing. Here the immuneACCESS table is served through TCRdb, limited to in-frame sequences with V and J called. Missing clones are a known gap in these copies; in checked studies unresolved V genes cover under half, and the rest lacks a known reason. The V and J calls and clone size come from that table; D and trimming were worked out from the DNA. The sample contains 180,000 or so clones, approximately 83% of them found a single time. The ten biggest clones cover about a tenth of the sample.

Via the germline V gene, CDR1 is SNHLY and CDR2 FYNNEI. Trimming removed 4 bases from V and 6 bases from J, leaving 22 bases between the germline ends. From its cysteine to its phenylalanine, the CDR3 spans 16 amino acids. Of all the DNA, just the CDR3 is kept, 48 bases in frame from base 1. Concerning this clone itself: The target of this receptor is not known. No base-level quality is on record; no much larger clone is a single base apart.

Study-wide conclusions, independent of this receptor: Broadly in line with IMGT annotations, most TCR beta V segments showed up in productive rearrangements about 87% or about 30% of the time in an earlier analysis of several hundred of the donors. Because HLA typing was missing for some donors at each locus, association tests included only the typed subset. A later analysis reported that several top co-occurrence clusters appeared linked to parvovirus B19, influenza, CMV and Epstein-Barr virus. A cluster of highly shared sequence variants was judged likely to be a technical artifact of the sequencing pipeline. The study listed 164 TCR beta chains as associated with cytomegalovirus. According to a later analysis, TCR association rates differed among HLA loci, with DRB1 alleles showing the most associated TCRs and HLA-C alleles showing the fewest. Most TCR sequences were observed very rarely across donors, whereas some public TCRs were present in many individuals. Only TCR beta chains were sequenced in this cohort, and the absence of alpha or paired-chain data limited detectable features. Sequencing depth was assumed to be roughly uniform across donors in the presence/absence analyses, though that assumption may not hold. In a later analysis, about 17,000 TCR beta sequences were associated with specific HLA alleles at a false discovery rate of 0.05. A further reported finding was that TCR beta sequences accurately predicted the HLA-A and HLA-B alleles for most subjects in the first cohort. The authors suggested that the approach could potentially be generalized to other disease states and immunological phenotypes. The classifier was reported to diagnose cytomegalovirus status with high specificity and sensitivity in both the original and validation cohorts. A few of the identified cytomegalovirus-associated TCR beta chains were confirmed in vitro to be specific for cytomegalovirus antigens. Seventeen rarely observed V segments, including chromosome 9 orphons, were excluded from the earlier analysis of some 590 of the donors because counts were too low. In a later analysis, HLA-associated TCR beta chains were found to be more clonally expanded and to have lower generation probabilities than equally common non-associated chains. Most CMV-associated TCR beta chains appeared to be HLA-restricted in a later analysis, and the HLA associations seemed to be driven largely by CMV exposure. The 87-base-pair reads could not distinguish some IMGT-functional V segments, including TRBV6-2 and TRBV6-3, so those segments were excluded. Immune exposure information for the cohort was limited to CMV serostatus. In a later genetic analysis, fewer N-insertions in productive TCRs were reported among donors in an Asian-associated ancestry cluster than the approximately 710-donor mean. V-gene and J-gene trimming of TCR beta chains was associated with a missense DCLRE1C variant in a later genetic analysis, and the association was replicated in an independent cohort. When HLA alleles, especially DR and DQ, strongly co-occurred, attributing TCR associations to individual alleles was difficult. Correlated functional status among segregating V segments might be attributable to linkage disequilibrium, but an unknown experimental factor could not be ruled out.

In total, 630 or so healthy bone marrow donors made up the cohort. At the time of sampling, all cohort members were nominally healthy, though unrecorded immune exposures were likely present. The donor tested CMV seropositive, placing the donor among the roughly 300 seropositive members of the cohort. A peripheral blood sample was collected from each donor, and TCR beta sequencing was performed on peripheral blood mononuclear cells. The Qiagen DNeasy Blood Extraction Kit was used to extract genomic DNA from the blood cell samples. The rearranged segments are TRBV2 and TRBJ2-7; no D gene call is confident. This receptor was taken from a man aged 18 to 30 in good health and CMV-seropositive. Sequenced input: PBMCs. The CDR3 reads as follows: CASSAKVQVLVTEQYF. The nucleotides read TGTGCCAGCAGTGCTAAAGTGCAGGTTTTGGTCACCGAGCAGTACTTC.